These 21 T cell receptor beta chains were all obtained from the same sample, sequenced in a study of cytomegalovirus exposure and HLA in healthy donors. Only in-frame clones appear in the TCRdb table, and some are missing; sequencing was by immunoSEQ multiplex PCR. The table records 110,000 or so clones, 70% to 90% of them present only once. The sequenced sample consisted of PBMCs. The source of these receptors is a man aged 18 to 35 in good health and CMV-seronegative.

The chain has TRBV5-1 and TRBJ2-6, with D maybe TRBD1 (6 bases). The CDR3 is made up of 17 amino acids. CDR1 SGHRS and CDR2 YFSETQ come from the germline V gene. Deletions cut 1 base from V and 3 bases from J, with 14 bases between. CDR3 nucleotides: TGCGCCAGCAGCTTGATCTATTCAGGGGTTGGGGCCAACGTCCTGACTTTC. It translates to CASSLIYSGVGANVLTF.

CDR3 nucleotides: TGTGCCAGCAGTGCAGGGACAGGTAATCAGCCCCAGCATTTT. Residues: CASSAGTGNQPQHF. The rearrangement links TRBV6-1 to TRBJ1-5; 8 bases fit TRBD1. Germline CDR1 is MNHNS and CDR2 is SASEGT. The V segment lost 4 bases and the J segment 4 bases; nucleotides outside the gene matches: 3. The length of the CDR3 is 14 residues.

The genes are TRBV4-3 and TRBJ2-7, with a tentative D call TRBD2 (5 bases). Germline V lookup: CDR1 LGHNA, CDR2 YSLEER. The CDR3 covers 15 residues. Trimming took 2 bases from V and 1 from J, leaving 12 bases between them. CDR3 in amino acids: CASSQSLSGSYEQYF. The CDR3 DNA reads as TGCGCCAGCAGCCAAAGTCTAAGCGGTTCCTACGAGCAGTACTTC.

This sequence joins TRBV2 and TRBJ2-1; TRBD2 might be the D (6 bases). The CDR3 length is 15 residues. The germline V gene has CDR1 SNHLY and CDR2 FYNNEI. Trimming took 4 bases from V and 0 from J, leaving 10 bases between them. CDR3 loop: CASSGEESSYNEQFF. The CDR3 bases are TGTGCCAGCAGTGGGGAGGAGAGCTCCTACAATGAGCAGTTCTTC.

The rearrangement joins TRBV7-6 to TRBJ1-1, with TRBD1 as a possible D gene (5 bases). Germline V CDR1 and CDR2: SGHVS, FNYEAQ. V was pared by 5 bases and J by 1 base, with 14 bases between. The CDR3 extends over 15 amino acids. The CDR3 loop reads CASSPLIGANTEAFF. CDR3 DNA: TGTGCCAGCAGCCCATTAATTGGGGCGAACACTGAAGCTTTCTTT. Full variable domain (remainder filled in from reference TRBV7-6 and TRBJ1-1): GAGVSQSPRYKVTKRGQDVALRCDPISGHVSLYWYRQALGQGPEFLTYFNYEAQQDKSGLPNDRFSAERPEGSISTLTIQRTEQRDSAMYRCASSPLIGANTEAFFGQGTRLTVV.

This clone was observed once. The CDR3 nucleotides are TGTGCCAGTAGTATATGGCAGGGTAAGGCCGGGGAGCTGTTTTTT. Protein: CASSIWQGKAGELFF. The chain carries TRBV19 and TRBJ2-2; D is perhaps TRBD1 (5 bases). The CDR3 extends over 15 amino acids. V was trimmed by 2 bases and J by 6 bases, leaving 13 bases between them. Germline assignment: CDR1 LNHDA and CDR2 SQIVND (reference sequence).

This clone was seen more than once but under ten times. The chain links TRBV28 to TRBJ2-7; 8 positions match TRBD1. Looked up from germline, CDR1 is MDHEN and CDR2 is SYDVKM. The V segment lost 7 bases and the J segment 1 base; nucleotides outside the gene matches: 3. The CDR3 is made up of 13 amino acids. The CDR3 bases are TGTGCCAGCACGGACAGGGTGTCCTACGAGCAGTACTTC. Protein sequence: CASTDRVSYEQYF.

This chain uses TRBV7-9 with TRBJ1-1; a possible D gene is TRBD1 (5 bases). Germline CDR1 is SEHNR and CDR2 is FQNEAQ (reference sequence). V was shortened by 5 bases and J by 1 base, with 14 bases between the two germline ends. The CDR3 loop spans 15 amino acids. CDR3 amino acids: CASSTMQGANTEAFF. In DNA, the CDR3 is TGTGCCAGCAGCACAATGCAGGGTGCGAACACTGAAGCTTTCTTT.

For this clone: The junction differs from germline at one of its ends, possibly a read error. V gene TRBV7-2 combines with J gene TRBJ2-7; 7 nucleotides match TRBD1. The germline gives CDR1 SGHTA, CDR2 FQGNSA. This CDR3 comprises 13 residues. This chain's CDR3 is CASSLSLGGELNF. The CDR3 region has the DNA TGTGCCAGCAGCTTATCCTTAGGGGGCGAATTGAACTTC.

For the CDR3, the DNA is TGTGCCAGCAGTTACGACAGGAACTATGGCTACACCTTC. This codes for CASSYDRNYGYTF. J is TRBJ1-2 and V is TRBV6-5; TRBD1 might be the D (6 bases). This CDR3 is built from 13 residues. Trimming pared 2 bases from V and 2 bases from J, leaving 6 bases between. Germline CDR1 and CDR2: MNHEY and SVGAGI.

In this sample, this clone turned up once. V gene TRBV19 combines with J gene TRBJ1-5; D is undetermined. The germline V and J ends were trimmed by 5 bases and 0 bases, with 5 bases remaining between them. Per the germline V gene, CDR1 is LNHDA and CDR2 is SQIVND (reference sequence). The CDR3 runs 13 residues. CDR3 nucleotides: TGTGCCAGTAGTCCAGATAGCAATCAGCCCCAGCATTTT. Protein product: CASSPDSNQPQHF.

The CDR3 reads CASGIGGSYEQYF. The CDR3 bases are TGTGCCAGCGGAATCGGGGGCTCCTACGAGCAGTACTTC. The genes are TRBV25-1 and TRBJ2-7, with D perhaps matching TRBD2 (6 bases). Deletions cut 8 bases from V and 0 bases from J, with 11 bases between. Germline V gene data show CDR1 as MGHDK and CDR2 as SYGVNS. CDR3 length: 13 amino acids.

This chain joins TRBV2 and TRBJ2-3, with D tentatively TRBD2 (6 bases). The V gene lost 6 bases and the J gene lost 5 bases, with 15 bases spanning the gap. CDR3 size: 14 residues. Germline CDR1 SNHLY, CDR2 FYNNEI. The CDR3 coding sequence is TGTGCCAGCAGCGGGGGACGAAAGGTAGATACGCAGTATTTT. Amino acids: CASSGGRKVDTQYF.

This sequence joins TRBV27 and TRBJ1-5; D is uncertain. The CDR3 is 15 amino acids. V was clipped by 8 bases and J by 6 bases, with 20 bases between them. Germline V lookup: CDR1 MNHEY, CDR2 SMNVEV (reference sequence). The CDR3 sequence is CASSLEPAGSQPQHF. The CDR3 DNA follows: TGTGCCAGCTCTTTAGAACCCGCAGGTAGTCAGCCCCAGCATTTT.

The CDR3 is CASSLGGLAGVHEQYF. In nucleotides, the CDR3 is TGTGCCAGCAGTTTAGGCGGACTAGCGGGAGTGCACGAGCAGTACTTC. V is TRBV28 and J is TRBJ2-7, with 13 bases aligning to TRBD2. The germline V gene encodes CDR1 MDHEN and CDR2 SYDVKM. J was trimmed by 5 bases and V by 2 bases; bases with no gene match: 6. The CDR3 runs to 16 residues.

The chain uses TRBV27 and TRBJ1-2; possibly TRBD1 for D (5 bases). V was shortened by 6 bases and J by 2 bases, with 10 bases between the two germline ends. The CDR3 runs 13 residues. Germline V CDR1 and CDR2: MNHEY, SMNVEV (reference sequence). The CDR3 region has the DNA TGTGCCAGCAGGCGACAGCAGAACTATGGCTACACCTTC. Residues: CASRRQQNYGYTF.

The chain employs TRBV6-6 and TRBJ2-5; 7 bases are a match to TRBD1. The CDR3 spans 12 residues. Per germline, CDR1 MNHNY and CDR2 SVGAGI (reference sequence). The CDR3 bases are TGTGCTACGAGGGGGCGGCAAGAGACCCAGTACTTC. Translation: CATRGRQETQYF.

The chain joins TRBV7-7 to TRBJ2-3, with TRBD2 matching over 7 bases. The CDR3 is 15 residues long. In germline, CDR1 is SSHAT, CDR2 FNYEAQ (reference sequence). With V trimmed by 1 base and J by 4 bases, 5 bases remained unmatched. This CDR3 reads CASSLGRLASDTQYF. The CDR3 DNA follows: TGTGCCAGCAGCTTAGGGCGACTAGCTTCAGATACGCAGTATTTT.

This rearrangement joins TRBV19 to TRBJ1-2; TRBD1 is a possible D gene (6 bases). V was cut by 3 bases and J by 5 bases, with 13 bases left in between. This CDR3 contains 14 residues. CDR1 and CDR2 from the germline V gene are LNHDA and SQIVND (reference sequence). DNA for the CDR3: TGTGCCAGTAGTATTGGGCGGACAGAATATGGCTACACCTTC. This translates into CASSIGRTEYGYTF.

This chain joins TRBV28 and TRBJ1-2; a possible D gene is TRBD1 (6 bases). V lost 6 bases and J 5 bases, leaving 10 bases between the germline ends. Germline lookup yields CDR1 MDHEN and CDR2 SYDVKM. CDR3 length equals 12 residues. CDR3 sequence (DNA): TGTGCCAGCAGGACAACAGGGTATGGCTACACCTTC. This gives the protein CASRTTGYGYTF.

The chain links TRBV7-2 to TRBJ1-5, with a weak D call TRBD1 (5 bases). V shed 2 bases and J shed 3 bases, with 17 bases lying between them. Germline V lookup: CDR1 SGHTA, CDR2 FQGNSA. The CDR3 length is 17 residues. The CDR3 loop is CASSLSILRDYNQPQHF. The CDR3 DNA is TGTGCCAGCAGCTTATCTATACTCAGGGATTACAATCAGCCCCAGCATTTT.